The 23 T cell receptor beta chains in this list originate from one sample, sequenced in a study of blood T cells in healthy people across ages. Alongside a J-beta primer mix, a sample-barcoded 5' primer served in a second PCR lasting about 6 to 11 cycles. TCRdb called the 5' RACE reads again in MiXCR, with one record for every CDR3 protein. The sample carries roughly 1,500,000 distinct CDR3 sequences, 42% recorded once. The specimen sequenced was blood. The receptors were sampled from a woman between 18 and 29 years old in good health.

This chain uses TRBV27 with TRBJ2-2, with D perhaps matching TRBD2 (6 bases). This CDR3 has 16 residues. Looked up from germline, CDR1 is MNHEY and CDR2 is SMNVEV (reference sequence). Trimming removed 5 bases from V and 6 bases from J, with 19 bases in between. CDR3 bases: TGTGCCAGCAGTCCCCAAGCGGCGGGGCAGCCCGGGGAGCTGTTTTTT. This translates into CASSPQAAGQPGELFF.

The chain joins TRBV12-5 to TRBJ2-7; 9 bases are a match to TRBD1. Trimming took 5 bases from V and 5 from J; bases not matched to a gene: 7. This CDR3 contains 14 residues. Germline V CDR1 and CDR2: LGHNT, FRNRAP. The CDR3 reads CASGPGDRADEQYF. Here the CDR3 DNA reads TGTGCTAGTGGTCCCGGGGACAGGGCTGACGAGCAGTACTTC.

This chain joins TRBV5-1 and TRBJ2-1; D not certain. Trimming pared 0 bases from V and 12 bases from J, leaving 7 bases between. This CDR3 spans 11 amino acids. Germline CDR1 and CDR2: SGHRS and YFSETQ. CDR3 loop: CASSLDYRQFF. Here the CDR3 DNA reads TGCGCCAGCAGCTTGGACTACCGGCAGTTCTTC.

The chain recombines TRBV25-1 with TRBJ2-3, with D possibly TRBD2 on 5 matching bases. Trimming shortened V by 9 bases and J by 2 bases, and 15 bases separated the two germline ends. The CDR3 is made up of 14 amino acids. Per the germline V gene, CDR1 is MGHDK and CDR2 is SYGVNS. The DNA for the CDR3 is TGTGCCAGTAGAAAGGAGGACTTCACAGATACGCAGTATTTT. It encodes CASRKEDFTDTQYF.

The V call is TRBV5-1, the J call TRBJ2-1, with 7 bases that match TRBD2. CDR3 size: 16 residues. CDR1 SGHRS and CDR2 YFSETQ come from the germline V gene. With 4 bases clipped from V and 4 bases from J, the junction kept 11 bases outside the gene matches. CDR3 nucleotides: TGCGCCAGCAGCGAGGACCCTAGCGGCTCTTACAATGAGCAGTTCTTC. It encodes CASSEDPSGSYNEQFF.

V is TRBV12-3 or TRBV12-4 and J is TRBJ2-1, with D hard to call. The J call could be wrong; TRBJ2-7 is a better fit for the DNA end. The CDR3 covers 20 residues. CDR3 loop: CASSLGQTPVRKSSYNEQYF. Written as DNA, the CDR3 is TGTGCCAGCAGTTTAGGTCAGACCCCTGTAAGAAAGAGCTCCTACAATGAGCAGTACTTC.

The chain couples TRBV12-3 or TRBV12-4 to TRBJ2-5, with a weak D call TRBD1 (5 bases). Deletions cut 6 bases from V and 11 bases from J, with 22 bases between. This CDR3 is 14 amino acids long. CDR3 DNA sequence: TGTGCCAGCAGCTCCCAGCCCAGGGCCGATGAGCAGTACTTC. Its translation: CASSSQPRADEQYF.

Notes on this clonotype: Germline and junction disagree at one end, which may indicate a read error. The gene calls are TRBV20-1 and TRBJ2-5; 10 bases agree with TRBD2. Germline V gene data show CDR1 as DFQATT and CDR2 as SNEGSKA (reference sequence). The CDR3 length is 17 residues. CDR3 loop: CSARVRGLAVFEETQHF. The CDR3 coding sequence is TGCAGTGCTAGAGTTAGAGGACTAGCGGTGTTTGAGGAGACCCAGCACTTC.

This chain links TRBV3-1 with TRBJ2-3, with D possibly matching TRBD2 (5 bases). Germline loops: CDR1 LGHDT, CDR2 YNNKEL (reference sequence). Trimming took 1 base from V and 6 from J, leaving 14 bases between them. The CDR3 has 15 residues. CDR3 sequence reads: CASSQGAGKRDTQYF. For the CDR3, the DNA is TGTGCCAGCAGCCAAGGGGCAGGCAAGCGGGATACGCAGTATTTT.

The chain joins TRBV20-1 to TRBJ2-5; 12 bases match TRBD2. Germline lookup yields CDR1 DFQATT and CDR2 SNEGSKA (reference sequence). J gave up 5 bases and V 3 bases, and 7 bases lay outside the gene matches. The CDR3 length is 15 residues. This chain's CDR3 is CSASSSGGAGETQYF. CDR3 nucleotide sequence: TGCAGTGCTAGTTCTAGCGGGGGGGCCGGGGAGACCCAGTACTTC.

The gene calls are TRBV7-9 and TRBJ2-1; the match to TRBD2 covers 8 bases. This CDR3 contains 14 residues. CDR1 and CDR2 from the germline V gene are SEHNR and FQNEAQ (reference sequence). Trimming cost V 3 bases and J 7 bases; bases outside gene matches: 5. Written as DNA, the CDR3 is TGTGCCAGCAGCTTCGGGGGGGCGGGAAATGAGCAGTTCTTC. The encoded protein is CASSFGGAGNEQFF.

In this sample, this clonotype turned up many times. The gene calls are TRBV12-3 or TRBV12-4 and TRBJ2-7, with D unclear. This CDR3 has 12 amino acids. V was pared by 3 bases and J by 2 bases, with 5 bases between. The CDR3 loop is CASSFGPYEQYF. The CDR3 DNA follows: TGTGCCAGCAGTTTCGGGCCCTACGAGCAGTACTTC.

This CDR3 reads CACLGESTDTQYF. CDR3 DNA: TGTGCCTGCCTGGGAGAAAGCACAGATACGCAGTATTTT. This chain connects TRBV2 to TRBJ2-3; perhaps TRBD2 as D (5 bases). This CDR3 is 13 amino acids long. Trimming removed 11 bases from V and 0 bases from J, with 12 bases in between. CDR1 is SNHLY and CDR2 is FYNNEI in the germline V gene.

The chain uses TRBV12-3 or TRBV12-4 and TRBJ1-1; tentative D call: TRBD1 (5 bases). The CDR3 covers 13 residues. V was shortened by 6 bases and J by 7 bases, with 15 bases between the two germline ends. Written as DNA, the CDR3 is TGTGCCAGCAGACCGGACACGAGACTTGAAGCTTTCTTT. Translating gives CASRPDTRLEAFF.

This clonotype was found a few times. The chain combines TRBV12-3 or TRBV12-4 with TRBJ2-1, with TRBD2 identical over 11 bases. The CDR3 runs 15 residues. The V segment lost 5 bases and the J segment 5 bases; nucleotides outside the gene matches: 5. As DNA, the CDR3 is TGTGCCAGCAGTGTAACTAGCGGGAGTAACAATGAGCAGTTCTTC. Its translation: CASSVTSGSNNEQFF.

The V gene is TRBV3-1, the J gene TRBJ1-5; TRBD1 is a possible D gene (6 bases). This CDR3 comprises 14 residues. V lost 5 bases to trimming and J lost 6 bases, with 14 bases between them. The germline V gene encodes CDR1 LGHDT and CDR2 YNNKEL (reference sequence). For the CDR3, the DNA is TGTGCCAGCAGCTTCGGACCAGGGGTTCAGCCCCAGCATTTT. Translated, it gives CASSFGPGVQPQHF.

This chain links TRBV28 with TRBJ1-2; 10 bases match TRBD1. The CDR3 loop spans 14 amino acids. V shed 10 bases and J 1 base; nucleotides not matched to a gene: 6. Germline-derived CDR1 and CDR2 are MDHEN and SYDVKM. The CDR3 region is CATWGQGYNYGYTF. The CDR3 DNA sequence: TGTGCCACCTGGGGACAGGGGTATAACTATGGCTACACCTTC.

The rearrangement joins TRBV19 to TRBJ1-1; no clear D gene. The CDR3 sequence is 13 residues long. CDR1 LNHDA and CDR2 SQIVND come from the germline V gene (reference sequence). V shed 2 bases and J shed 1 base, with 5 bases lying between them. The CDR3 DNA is TGTGCCAGTAGTATACAGAAGAACACTGAAGCTTTCTTT. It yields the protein CASSIQKNTEAFF.

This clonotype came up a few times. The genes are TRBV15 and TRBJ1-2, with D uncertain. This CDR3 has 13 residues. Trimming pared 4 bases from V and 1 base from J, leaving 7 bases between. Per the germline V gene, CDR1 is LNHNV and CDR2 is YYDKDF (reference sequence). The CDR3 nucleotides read TGTGCCACCAGCACCCGTCTTAACTATGGCTACACCTTC. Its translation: CATSTRLNYGYTF.

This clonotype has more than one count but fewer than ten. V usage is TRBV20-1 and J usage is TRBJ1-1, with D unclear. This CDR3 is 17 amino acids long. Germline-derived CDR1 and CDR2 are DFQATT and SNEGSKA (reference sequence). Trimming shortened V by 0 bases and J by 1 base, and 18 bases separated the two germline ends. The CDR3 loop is CSARDRQPTMGNTEAFF. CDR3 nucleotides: TGCAGTGCTAGAGATCGGCAGCCGACCATGGGGAACACTGAAGCTTTCTTT.

The CDR3 loop reads CAISESGSAGGFSYEQYF. The DNA for the CDR3 is TGTGCCATCAGTGAGTCGGGCTCCGCCGGGGGGTTTTCCTACGAGCAGTACTTC. This chain uses TRBV10-3 with TRBJ2-7, with 7 bases identical to TRBD2. CDR1 and CDR2 (germline): ENHRY, SYGVKD. The CDR3 runs to 18 residues. V shed 0 bases and J 1 base; nucleotides not matched to a gene: 12.

The CDR3 region has the DNA TGCAGTGCTAGAGGCGAGATCAGACAGGGGGCTATTGGGACCCAGTACTTC. Protein sequence: CSARGEIRQGAIGTQYF. The chain uses TRBV20-1 and TRBJ2-5, with 10 bases lining up with TRBD1. Germline CDR1 reads DFQATT; CDR2 reads SNEGSKA (reference sequence). This CDR3 contains 17 residues. Trimming took 1 base from V and 7 from J; bases not matched to a gene: 15.

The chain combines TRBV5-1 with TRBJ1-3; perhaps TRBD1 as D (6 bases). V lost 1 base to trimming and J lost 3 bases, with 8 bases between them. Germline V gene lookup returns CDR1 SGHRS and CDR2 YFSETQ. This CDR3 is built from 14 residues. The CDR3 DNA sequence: TGCGCCAGCAGCTTGTCGACAGGTGGAAACACCATATATTTT. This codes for CASSLSTGGNTIYF.